This T cell receptor (beta chain) emerged from a study of graft-versus-host responses after intestinal transplantation. In regard to this clone: Its antigen is not identified.

Profiling relied on immunoSEQ multiplex PCR, and the TCRdb table lists in-frame clones only, not all of them. The sample lists about 130,000 clones, about nine tenths seen once, with about 0.18% in the top ten. Germline CDR1 and CDR2: SGHTA and FQGTGA. The ends were cut back, 1 base at V and 5 bases at J, with 14 bases in the middle. The CDR3 consists of 15 residues. The rearrangement links TRBV7-3 to TRBJ2-5; D not resolved. This sequence originates from a human donor who received an intestinal transplant. Source: unstimulated CD4+ T cells sorted from spleen or lymph node cells, taken before intestinal transplant. DNA for the CDR3: TGTGCCAGCAGCTTAAAGGAACGCCGTCAGGAGACCCAGTACTTC. Translated: CASSLKERRQETQYF.